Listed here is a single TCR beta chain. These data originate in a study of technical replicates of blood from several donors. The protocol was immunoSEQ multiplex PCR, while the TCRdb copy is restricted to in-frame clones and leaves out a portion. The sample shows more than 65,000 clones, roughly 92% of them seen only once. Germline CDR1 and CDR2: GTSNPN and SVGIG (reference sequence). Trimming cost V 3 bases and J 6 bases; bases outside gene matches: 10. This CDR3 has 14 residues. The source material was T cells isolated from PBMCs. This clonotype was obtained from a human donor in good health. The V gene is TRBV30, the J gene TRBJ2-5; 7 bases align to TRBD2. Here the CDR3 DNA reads TGTGCCTGGAGCCCTAACTGGCGGGAGAAGACCCAGTACTTC. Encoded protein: CAWSPNWREKTQYF.